The next 32 T cell receptor beta chains were all read from a single sample in a study of vaccination and CD4 T cells after COVID-19. Their specific antigens are unknown. Treatment specified: roughly ten-day PBMC culture with coronavirus spike peptide pools or control peptides (ViraFEST assay). The assay that was used to sequence DNA from cultured CD4+ T cells was the Oncomine TCR Beta short-read assay. TCRdb re-derived calls from the PCR reads in MiXCR, one entry per CDR3 protein. The sample shows almost 20,000 distinct CDR3 sequences, roughly three fifths of them seen only once. The starting material was CD4+ T cells from blood, cultured in vitro, obtained after SARS-CoV-2 vaccination. The origin of the receptors is a human donor who had recovered from COVID-19.

This clonotype occurred a few times. The V gene is TRBV20-1, the J gene TRBJ1-2, with TRBD1 matching over 7 bases. Germline CDR1 reads DFQATT; CDR2 reads SNEGSKA (reference sequence). CDR3 size: 14 residues. Trimming removed 3 bases from V and 8 bases from J; junction bases left unmatched: 12. The CDR3 loop is CSASRGGEWGGYTF. CDR3 in DNA: TGCAGTGCTAGTAGAGGGGGCGAATGGGGAGGCTACACCTTC.

This clonotype was picked up a small number of times. The chain couples TRBV27 to TRBJ1-5; D unresolved. The V and J ends lost 6 bases and 6 bases respectively, with 15 bases between them. In germline, CDR1 is MNHEY, CDR2 SMNVEV (reference sequence). There are 14 residues in the CDR3. CDR3 region: CASSNTQWGQPQHF. CDR3 coding DNA: TGTGCCAGCAGCAATACACAATGGGGTCAGCCCCAGCATTTT.

This clonotype was recorded once. The chain has TRBV11-2 and TRBJ2-7; D remains unclear. The germline CDR1 and CDR2 sequences are SGHAT and FQNNGV. The ends were cut back, 0 bases at V and 0 bases at J, with 9 bases in the middle. This CDR3 contains 15 residues. DNA for the CDR3: TGTGCCAGCAGCTTAGATCGGATTCTCTCCTACGAGCAGTACTTC. It yields the protein CASSLDRILSYEQYF.

The V and J genes are TRBV7-2 and TRBJ1-5; possible D gene TRBD1, 6 bases. CDR1 and CDR2 from the germline V gene are SGHTA and FQGNSA. This CDR3 region has 13 residues. V lost 6 bases and J 5 bases, leaving 11 bases between the germline ends. CDR3 nucleotide sequence: TGTGCCAGCAGTGACACAGGGCATCAGCCCCAGCATTTT. Encoded protein: CASSDTGHQPQHF.

The rearrangement links TRBV27 to TRBJ1-6; the D gene is possibly TRBD1 (5 bases). Germline CDR1 and CDR2: MNHEY and SMNVEV (reference sequence). This CDR3 contains 14 residues. The V and J ends lost 4 bases and 5 bases respectively, with 9 bases between them. The CDR3 sequence is CASSSSGHNSPLHF. CDR3 DNA: TGTGCCAGCAGTTCGTCAGGGCATAATTCACCCCTCCACTTT.

The rearrangement joins TRBV6-2 or TRBV6-3 to TRBJ1-2; D unresolved. The CDR3 has 11 residues. Trimming shortened V by 8 bases and J by 8 bases, and 12 bases separated the two germline ends. Looked up from germline, CDR1 is MNHEY and CDR2 is SVGEGT. CDR3: CASSRGEGYTF. The CDR3 nucleotides read TGTGCCAGCTCCCGGGGTGAAGGCTACACCTTC.

This clonotype was detected a few times. This rearrangement joins TRBV15 to TRBJ1-5; no firm D call. CDR3 size: 12 residues. Germline CDR1 reads LNHNV; CDR2 reads YYDKDF (reference sequence). Trimming pared 0 bases from V and 7 bases from J, leaving 4 bases between. The CDR3 DNA sequence: TGTGCCACCAGCAGAGATTTCCAGCCCCAGCATTTT. Translation gives CATSRDFQPQHF.

The CDR3 nucleotides are TGCAGTGCTAGAGAGACTAGCGAGACCCAGTACTTC. Translated, it gives CSARETSETQYF. The chain employs TRBV20-1 and TRBJ2-5; 7 nucleotides match TRBD2. This CDR3 spans 12 amino acids. Germline V gene lookup returns CDR1 DFQATT and CDR2 SNEGSKA (reference sequence). V trimming: 0 bases; J trimming: 5 bases; junction bases outside the gene matches: 0.

V and J are TRBV24-1 and TRBJ1-6; D gene ambiguous. The CDR3 runs to 16 residues. Trimming took 4 bases from V and 8 from J, leaving 17 bases between them. Germline-derived CDR1 and CDR2 are KGHDR and SFDVKD. The CDR3 nucleotides read TGTGCCACCAGTGACTCAGGACGCCCCGGCGATTCACCCCTCCACTTT. This encodes CATSDSGRPGDSPLHF.

The table lists this clonotype with a few counts. V is TRBV7-9 and J is TRBJ2-2, with D maybe TRBD2 (6 bases). Trimming pared 2 bases from V and 3 bases from J, leaving 10 bases between. CDR1 and CDR2 from the germline V gene are SEHNR and FQNEAQ (reference sequence). This CDR3 contains 15 residues. CDR3 sequence reads: CASSLTRDYTGELFF. CDR3 coding DNA: TGTGCCAGCAGCTTAACGCGGGATTACACCGGGGAGCTGTTTTTT.

This clonotype came up a few times. The chain recombines TRBV20-1 with TRBJ1-2; no reliable D call. Germline V gene sequence: CDR1 DFQATT, CDR2 SNEGSKA (reference sequence). V was pared by 6 bases and J by 0 bases, with 14 bases between. The CDR3 length is 14 residues. The CDR3 DNA is TGCAGTGCCCTTAACCGTGCAGCTAACTATGGCTACACCTTC. It translates to CSALNRAANYGYTF.

The rearrangement joins TRBV30 to TRBJ1-1; 7 bases agree with TRBD1. The J segment lost 0 bases and the V segment lost 7 bases, leaving 5 bases of the junction unmatched. Per the germline V gene, CDR1 is GTSNPN and CDR2 is SVGIG (reference sequence). The CDR3 has 13 residues. CDR3 DNA: TGTGCCTATAGAGGACAGGTGAACACTGAAGCTTTCTTT. Translating it yields CAYRGQVNTEAFF.

The J gene is TRBJ2-3, the V gene TRBV20-1, with 10 nucleotides matching TRBD2. In germline, CDR1 is DFQATT, CDR2 SNEGSKA (reference sequence). The CDR3 length is 15 residues. J lost 6 bases, V lost 3 bases, and 9 bases had no gene match. DNA of the CDR3: TGCAGTGCTAGCGATACTAGCGGGGTATTGGATACGCAGTATTTT. Its protein product is CSASDTSGVLDTQYF.

The gene calls are TRBV19 and TRBJ1-1; D remains ambiguous. Per the germline V gene, CDR1 is LNHDA and CDR2 is SQIVND (reference sequence). V lost 5 bases and J lost 1, with 11 bases in between. This CDR3 has 14 amino acids. The CDR3 nucleotides read TGTGCCAGTAGTGGTGCTACTAGGAACACTGAAGCTTTCTTT. Encoded protein: CASSGATRNTEAFF.

This clonotype turned up a few times. The chain carries TRBV20-1 and TRBJ2-5; 10 positions match TRBD2. This CDR3 comprises 13 residues. V lost 5 bases and J lost 5; bases outside the gene matches: 5. Germline assignment: CDR1 DFQATT and CDR2 SNEGSKA (reference sequence). The DNA of the CDR3 is TGCAGTGCTCTAATTAGCGGGGGGGAGACCCAGTACTTC. Translating gives CSALISGGETQYF.

J is TRBJ1-2 and V is TRBV5-1; D ambiguous. Trimming shortened V by 8 bases and J by 5 bases, and 13 bases separated the two germline ends. Germline V CDR1 and CDR2: SGHRS, YFSETQ. The length of the CDR3 is 12 residues. The CDR3: CASGMSGYGYTF. CDR3 sequence (DNA): TGCGCCAGTGGTATGTCAGGATATGGCTACACCTTC. Full variable domain (outside the CDR3, taken from reference TRBV5-1 and TRBJ1-2): KAGVTQTPRYLIKTRGQQVTLSCSPISGHRSVSWYQQTPGQGLQFLFEYFSETQRNKGNFPGRFSGRQFSNSRSEMNVSTLELGDSALYLCASGMSGYGYTFGSGTRLTVV.

The chain uses TRBV7-6 and TRBJ1-1, with D possibly matching TRBD1 (6 bases). The germline gives CDR1 SGHVS, CDR2 FNYEAQ. The CDR3 has 14 residues. Trimming removed 3 bases from V and 4 bases from J, with 12 bases in between. The CDR3 bases are TGTGCCAGCAGCTTGCAGGGGAGTAGCACTGAAGCTTTCTTT. Translating gives CASSLQGSSTEAFF.

This clonotype was found a few times. The chain employs TRBV2 and TRBJ2-5; D unresolved. The CDR3 sequence is 15 residues long. Germline loops: CDR1 SNHLY, CDR2 FYNNEI. The V and J ends lost 5 bases and 0 bases respectively, with 13 bases between them. The DNA for the CDR3 is TGTGCCAGCAGTATGGACGGCCCGTACCAAGAGACCCAGTACTTC. Translated: CASSMDGPYQETQYF. The variable domain in full, with the rest retrieved from reference TRBV2 and TRBJ2-5, is EPEVTQTPSHQVTQMGQEVILRCVPISNHLYFYWYRQILGQKVEFLVSFYNNEISEKSEIFDDQFSVERPDGSNFTLKIRSTKLEDSAMYFCASSMDGPYQETQYFGPGTRLLVL.

The chain recombines TRBV7-2 with TRBJ1-2; tentatively, D is TRBD1 (5 bases). The CDR3 extends over 13 amino acids. The germline gives CDR1 SGHTA, CDR2 FQGNSA. With 5 bases removed from V and 4 bases from J, the gap between germline ends came to 11 bases. The CDR3 nucleotides are TGTGCCAGCAGCCTAGACAGCTCCTATGGCTACACCTTC. Translated, it gives CASSLDSSYGYTF.

The genes are TRBV11-3 and TRBJ1-2; 10 bases map to TRBD1. V trimming: 5 bases; J trimming: 8 bases; junction bases outside the gene matches: 5. Looked up from germline, CDR1 is SGHNT and CDR2 is YENEEA. The CDR3 loop spans 13 amino acids. CDR3: CASSRDRGQGYTF. The CDR3 DNA is TGTGCCAGCAGCCGAGACAGGGGGCAGGGCTACACCTTC.

V usage is TRBV12-3 or TRBV12-4 and J usage is TRBJ1-5, with D uncertain. This CDR3 spans 14 amino acids. The germline V and J ends were trimmed by 3 bases and 5 bases, with 11 bases remaining between them. The CDR3 sequence is CASSLLGPDQPQHF. The DNA of the CDR3 is TGTGCCAGCAGTTTGTTAGGTCCGGATCAGCCCCAGCATTTT.

V is TRBV6-1 and J is TRBJ1-2; D gene ambiguous. Trimming cost V 0 bases and J 14 bases, with 13 bases left between them. Germline CDR1 is MNHNS and CDR2 is SASEGT. CDR3 size: 12 residues. This chain's CDR3 is CASSEARTAKTF. The CDR3 DNA follows: TGTGCCAGCAGTGAAGCGCGGACCGCGAAAACCTTC.

This clonotype was seen more than once but under ten times. This sequence joins TRBV28 and TRBJ2-7; TRBD2 agrees at 16 bases. Germline trimming cut 0 bases from V and 5 bases from J; bases unmatched to any gene: 13. This CDR3 has 20 amino acids. Per germline, CDR1 MDHEN and CDR2 SYDVKM. The chain's CDR3 is CASSLWRLGLAGGPLHEQYF. CDR3 DNA sequence: TGTGCCAGCAGTTTATGGCGGTTGGGACTAGCGGGAGGGCCTTTACACGAGCAGTACTTC.

The V gene is TRBV12-5, the J gene TRBJ1-1; the D gene is possibly TRBD1 (5 bases). There are 14 residues in the CDR3. V lost 1 base to trimming and J lost 4 bases, with 10 bases between them. Germline loops: CDR1 LGHNT, CDR2 FRNRAP. The CDR3 loop is CASGLAWGGTEAFF. The CDR3 DNA reads TGTGCTAGTGGTTTGGCTTGGGGGGGCACTGAAGCTTTCTTT.

CDR3 coding DNA: TGTGCCAGCAGTTACCCCTATGAGTCACCCCTCCACTTT. Protein product: CASSYPYESPLHF. The chain joins TRBV6-5 to TRBJ1-6; D gene ambiguous. This CDR3 contains 13 residues. Between the trimmed V and J ends, which lost 2 bases and 10 bases, there was a span of 9 bases. The germline CDR1 and CDR2 sequences are MNHEY and SVGAGI.

Written as DNA, the CDR3 is TGCAGTGCTAGGGGGCTAGCGGGAGCCAATGAGCAGTTCTTC. Residues: CSARGLAGANEQFF. The V and J genes are TRBV20-1 and TRBJ2-1, with TRBD2 matching over 10 bases. Per the germline V gene, CDR1 is DFQATT and CDR2 is SNEGSKA (reference sequence). The CDR3 sequence is 14 residues long. The V and J ends lost 3 bases and 6 bases, in that order; junction bases with no gene match: 5.

The J gene is TRBJ2-3, the V gene TRBV7-8; D may be TRBD2 (5 bases). This CDR3 has 13 amino acids. The V gene lost 5 bases and the J gene lost 4 bases, with 10 bases spanning the gap. CDR1 is SGHVS and CDR2 is FQNEAQ in the germline V gene. CDR3 sequence reads: CASSPDFADTQYF. The CDR3 DNA reads TGTGCCAGCAGCCCGGACTTTGCAGATACGCAGTATTTT.

The chain carries TRBV7-8 and TRBJ1-1; TRBD1 matches 8 bases. The CDR3 is 15 amino acids. The germline V gene encodes CDR1 SGHVS and CDR2 FQNEAQ. V was pared by 2 bases and J by 5 bases, with 7 bases of the junction left unmatched. Here the CDR3 DNA reads TGTGCCAGCAGCTTAAGGCGGACAGGGAAGACTGAAGCTTTCTTT. It specifies CASSLRRTGKTEAFF.

In its sample, this clonotype was seen once. The chain links TRBV7-9 to TRBJ1-2; D remains unclear. V lost 6 bases, J lost 6 bases, and 14 bases lay in between. The CDR3 has 13 amino acids. In germline, CDR1 is SEHNR, CDR2 FQNEAQ (reference sequence). The CDR3 DNA reads as TGTGCCAGCAGTCAACCACCTCATAATGGCTACACCTTC. It is translated as CASSQPPHNGYTF.

The chain carries TRBV12-3 or TRBV12-4 and TRBJ2-3; 7 bases line up with TRBD1. The V gene end was trimmed by 5 bases and the J gene end by 6 bases; junction bases not matched to a gene: 5. This CDR3 comprises 13 residues. CDR3 DNA: TGTGCCAGCAGTCCGCTACAGGGGGATACGCAGTATTTT. It codes for CASSPLQGDTQYF.

There are a few counts of this clonotype. The rearrangement uses TRBV20-1 and TRBJ1-5, with a tentative D call TRBD1 (5 bases). This CDR3 is 14 amino acids long. V gave up 6 bases and J gave up 2 bases, with 14 bases separating them. CDR1 is DFQATT and CDR2 is SNEGSKA in the germline V gene (reference sequence). CDR3 loop: CSAQRGEGNQPQHF. DNA for the CDR3: TGCAGTGCCCAGAGGGGAGAGGGCAATCAGCCCCAGCATTTT.

This clonotype was detected only a few times. This sequence joins TRBV7-9 and TRBJ1-5, with TRBD1 identical over 7 bases. J lost 3 bases, V lost 5 bases, and 7 bases had no gene match. The germline CDR1 and CDR2 sequences are SEHNR and FQNEAQ (reference sequence). The CDR3 contains 15 residues. CDR3 in amino acids: CASSPGTAYNQPQHF. The CDR3 coding sequence is TGTGCCAGCAGCCCCGGGACAGCTTACAATCAGCCCCAGCATTTT.